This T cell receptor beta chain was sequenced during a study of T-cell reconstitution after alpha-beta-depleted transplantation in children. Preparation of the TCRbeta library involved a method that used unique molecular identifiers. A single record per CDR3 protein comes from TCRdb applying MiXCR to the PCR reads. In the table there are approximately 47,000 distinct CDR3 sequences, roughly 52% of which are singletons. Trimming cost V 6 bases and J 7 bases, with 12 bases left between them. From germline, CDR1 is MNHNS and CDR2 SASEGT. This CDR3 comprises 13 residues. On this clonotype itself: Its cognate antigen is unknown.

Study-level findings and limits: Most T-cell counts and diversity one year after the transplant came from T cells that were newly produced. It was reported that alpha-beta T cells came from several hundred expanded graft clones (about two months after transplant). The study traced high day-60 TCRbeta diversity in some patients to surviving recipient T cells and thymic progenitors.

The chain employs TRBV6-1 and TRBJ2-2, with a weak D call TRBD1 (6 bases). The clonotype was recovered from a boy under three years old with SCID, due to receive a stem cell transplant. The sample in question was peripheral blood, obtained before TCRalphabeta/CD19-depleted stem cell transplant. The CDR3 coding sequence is TGTGCCAGCAGACAGGGTTTCGTCGGGGAGCTGTTTTTT. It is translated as CASRQGFVGELFF.